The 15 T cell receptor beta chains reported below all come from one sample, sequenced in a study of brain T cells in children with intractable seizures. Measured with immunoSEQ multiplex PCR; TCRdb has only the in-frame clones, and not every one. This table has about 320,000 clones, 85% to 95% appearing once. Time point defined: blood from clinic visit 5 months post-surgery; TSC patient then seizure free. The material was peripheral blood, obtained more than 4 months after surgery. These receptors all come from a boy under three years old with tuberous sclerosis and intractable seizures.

This CDR3 is CASSHGTGDGYTF. CDR3 nucleotide sequence: TGTGCCAGCAGCCACGGGACAGGGGATGGCTACACCTTC. The chain is built from TRBV3-1 (or the pseudogene TRBV3-2) and TRBJ1-2, with 10 bases identical to TRBD1. Germline loops: CDR1 LGHDT, CDR2 YNNKEL (reference sequence). The CDR3 spans 13 residues. J gave up 6 bases and V 3 bases, and 1 base lay outside the gene matches.

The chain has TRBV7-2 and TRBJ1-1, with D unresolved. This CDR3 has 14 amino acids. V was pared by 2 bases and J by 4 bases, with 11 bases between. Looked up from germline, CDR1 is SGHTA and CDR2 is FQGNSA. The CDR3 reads CASSLPQRVTEAFF. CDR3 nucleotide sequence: TGTGCCAGCAGCTTACCCCAGCGGGTCACTGAAGCTTTCTTT.

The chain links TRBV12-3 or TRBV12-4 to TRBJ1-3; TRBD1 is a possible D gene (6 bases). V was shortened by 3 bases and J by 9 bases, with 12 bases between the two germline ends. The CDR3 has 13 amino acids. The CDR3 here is CASSLDSYRTIYF. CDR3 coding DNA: TGTGCCAGCAGTTTGGACAGCTACCGCACCATATATTTT.

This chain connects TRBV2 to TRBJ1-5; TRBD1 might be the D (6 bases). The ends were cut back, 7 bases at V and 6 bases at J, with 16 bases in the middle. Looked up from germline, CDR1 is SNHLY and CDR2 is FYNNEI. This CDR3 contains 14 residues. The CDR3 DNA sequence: TGTGCCAGCACCCGCAGGGGTGGGGGTCAGCCCCAGCATTTT. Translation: CASTRRGGGQPQHF.

CDR3 nucleotide sequence: TGTGCCAGCAGCCAGGACAGGGGAAACTATGGCTACACCTTC. Its protein product is CASSQDRGNYGYTF. The chain has TRBV6-6 and TRBJ1-2; 9 bases map to TRBD1. Germline CDR1 MNHNY, CDR2 SVGAGI (reference sequence). V shed 6 bases and J 2 bases; nucleotides not matched to a gene: 4. CDR3 length: 14 residues.

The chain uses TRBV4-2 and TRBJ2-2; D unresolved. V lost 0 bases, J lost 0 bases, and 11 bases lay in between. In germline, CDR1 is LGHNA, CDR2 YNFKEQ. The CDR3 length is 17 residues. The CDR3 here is CASSQDNYNANTGELFF. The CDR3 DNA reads TGTGCCAGCAGCCAAGACAACTATAACGCGAACACCGGGGAGCTGTTTTTT.

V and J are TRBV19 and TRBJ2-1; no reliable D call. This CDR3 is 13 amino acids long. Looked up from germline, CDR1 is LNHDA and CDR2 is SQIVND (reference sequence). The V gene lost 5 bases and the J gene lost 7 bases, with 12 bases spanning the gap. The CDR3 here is CASSVAAWNEQFF. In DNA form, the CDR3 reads TGTGCCAGTAGTGTGGCAGCCTGGAATGAGCAGTTCTTC.

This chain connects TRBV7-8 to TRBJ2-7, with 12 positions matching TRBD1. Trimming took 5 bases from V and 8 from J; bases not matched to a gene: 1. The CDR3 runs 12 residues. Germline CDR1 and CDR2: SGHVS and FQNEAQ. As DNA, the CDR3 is TGTGCCAGCAGCGGGACAGGGGGCAAGCAGTACTTC. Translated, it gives CASSGTGGKQYF.

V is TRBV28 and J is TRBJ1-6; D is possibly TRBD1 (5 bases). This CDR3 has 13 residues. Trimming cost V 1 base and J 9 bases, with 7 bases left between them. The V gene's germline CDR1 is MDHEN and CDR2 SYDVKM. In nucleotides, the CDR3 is TGTGCCAGCAGTTTATTTGGGGCTTCACCCCTCCACTTT. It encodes CASSLFGASPLHF.

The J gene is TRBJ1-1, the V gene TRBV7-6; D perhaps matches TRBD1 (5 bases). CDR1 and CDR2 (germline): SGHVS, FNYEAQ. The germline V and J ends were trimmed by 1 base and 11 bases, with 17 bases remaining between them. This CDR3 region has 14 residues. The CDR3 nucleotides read TGTGCCAGCAGCTTAGGGAGGGACGTGGGGCGGGCTTTCTTT. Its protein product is CASSLGRDVGRAFF.

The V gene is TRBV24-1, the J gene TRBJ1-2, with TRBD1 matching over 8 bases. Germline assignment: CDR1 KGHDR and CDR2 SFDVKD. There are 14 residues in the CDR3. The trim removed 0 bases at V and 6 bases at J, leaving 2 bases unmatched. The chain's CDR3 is CATSDLRTGNGYTF. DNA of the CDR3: TGTGCCACCAGTGATTTGAGGACAGGGAATGGCTACACCTTC.

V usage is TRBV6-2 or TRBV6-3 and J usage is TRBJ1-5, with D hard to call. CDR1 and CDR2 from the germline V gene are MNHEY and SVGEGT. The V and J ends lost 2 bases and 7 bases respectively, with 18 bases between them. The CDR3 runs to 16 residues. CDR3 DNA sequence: TGTGCCAGCAGTTACGGAGCCCCTGGTGGGCGGCAGCCCCAGCATTTT. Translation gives CASSYGAPGGRQPQHF.

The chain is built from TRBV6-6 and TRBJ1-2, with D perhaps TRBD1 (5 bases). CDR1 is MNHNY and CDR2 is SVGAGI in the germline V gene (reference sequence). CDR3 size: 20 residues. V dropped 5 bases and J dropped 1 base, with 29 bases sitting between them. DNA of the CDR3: TGTGCCAGCAGTCCCCGCATGGGGGACGCTGCGGACGAGTTTAACTATGGCTACACCTTC. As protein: CASSPRMGDAADEFNYGYTF.

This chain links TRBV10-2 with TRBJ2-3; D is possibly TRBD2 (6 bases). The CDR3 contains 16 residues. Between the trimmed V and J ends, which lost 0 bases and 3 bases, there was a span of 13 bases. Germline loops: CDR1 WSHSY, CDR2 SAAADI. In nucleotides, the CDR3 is TGCGCCAGCAGTGAGTCGGTTGGCGGGGTTACAGATACGCAGTATTTT. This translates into CASSESVGGVTDTQYF.

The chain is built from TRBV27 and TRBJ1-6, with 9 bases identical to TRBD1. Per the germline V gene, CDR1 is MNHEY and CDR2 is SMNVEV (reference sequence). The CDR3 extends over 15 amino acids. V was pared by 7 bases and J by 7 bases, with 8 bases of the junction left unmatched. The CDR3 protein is CASTAGTGRNSPLHF. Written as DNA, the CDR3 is TGTGCCAGCACCGCGGGGACAGGGAGGAATTCACCCCTCCACTTT.